This note documents a single TCR beta chain sequence. Its target is not known. Subsequent to a culture period of more than 8 days, CD4+ T cells were isolated. By PCR, the person was confirmed to have had SARS-CoV-2 infection between March and December 2020. The sample comes from a study of vaccination effects on CD4 cells after COVID-19. Overall study context: Participants were given two doses of BNT162b2 or mRNA-1273 vaccine. Convalescent patients (n = two) were sampled 16 days and one week prevaccination. General study points: New vaccine-induced clones were the main type among post-vaccine spike-reactive clones in convalescents.

V lost 3 bases, J lost 3 bases, and 9 bases stayed unmatched. CDR3 length: 17 amino acids. In germline, CDR1 is SGHTA, CDR2 FQGNSA. TCRdb keeps only in-frame clones here, not all; method: immunoSEQ multiplex PCR. The table has approximately 47,000 clones, roughly 76% seen once. The chain couples TRBV7-2 to TRBJ2-3; 10 bases match TRBD2. This clonotype was sampled from a human donor who had a prior SARS-CoV-2 infection. The specimen comprised CD4+ T cells from PBMCs cultured without peptide, sampled before COVID-19 vaccination. The DNA for the CDR3 is TGTGCCAGCAGCTTTATGAGCGGGGGGGTTTCGACAGATACGCAGTATTTT. Translated, it gives CASSFMSGGVSTDTQYF.